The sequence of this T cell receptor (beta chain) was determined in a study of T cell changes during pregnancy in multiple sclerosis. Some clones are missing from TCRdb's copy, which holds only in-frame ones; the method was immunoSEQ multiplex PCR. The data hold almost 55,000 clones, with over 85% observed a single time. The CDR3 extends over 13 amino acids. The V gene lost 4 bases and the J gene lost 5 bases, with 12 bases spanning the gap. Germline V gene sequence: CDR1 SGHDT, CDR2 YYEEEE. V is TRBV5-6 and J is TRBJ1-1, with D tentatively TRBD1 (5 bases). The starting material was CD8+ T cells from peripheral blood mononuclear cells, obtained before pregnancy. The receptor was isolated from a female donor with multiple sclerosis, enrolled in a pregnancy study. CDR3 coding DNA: TGTGCCAGCAGCATTGGGACTGCAACTGAAGCTTTCTTT. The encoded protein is CASSIGTATEAFF.